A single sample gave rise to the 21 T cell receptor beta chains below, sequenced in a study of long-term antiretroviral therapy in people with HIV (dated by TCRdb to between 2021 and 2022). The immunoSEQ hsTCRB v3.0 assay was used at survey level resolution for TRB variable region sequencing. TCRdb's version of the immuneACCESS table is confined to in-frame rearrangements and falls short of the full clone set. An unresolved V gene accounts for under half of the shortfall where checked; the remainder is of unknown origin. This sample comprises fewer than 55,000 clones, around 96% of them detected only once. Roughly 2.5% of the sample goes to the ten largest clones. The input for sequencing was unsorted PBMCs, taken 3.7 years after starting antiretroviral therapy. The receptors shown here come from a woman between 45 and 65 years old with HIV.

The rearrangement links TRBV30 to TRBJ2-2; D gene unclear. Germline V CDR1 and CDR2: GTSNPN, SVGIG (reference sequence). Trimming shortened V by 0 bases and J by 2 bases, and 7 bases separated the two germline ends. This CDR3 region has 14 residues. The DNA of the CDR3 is TGTGCCTGGAGTGTAGGGATAAACACCGGGGAGCTGTTTTTT. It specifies CAWSVGINTGELFF.

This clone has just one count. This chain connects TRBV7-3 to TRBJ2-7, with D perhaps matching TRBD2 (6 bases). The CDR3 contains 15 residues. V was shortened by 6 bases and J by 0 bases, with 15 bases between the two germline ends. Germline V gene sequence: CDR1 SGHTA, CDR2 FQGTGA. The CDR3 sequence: CASREGHFSSYEQYF. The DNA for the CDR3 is TGTGCCAGCAGGGAGGGGCACTTCAGCTCCTACGAGCAGTACTTC.

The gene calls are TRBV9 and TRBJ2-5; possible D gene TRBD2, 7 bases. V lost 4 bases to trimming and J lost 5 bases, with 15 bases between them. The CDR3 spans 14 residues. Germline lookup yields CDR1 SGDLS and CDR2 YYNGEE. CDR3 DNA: TGTGCCAGCAGCCTCGGACTAGACAGGGAGACCCAGTACTTC. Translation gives CASSLGLDRETQYF.

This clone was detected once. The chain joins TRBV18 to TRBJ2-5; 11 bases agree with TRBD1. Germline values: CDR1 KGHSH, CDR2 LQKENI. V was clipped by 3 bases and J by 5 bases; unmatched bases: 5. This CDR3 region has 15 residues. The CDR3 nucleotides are TGTGCCAGCTCACCTGGACAGGGGGCAGGGGAGACCCAGTACTTC. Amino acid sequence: CASSPGQGAGETQYF. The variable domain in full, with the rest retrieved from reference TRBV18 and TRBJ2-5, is NAGVMQNPRHLVRRRGQEARLRCSPMKGHSHVYWYRQLPEEGLKFMVYLQKENIIDESGMPKERFSAEFPKEGPSILRIQQVVRGDSAAYFCASSPGQGAGETQYFGPGTRLLVL.

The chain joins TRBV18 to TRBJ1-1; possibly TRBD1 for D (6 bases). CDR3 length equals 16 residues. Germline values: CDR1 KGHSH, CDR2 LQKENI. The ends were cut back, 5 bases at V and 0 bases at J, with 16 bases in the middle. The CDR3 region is CASSDTSTGVNTEAFF. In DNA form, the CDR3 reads TGTGCCAGCTCAGATACTTCGACAGGTGTGAACACTGAAGCTTTCTTT.

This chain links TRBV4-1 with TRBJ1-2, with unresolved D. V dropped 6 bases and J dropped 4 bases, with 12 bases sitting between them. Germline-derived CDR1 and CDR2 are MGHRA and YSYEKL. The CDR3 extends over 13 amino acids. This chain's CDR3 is CASSPQTIYGYTF. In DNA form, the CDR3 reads TGCGCCAGCAGTCCCCAAACAATCTATGGCTACACCTTC.

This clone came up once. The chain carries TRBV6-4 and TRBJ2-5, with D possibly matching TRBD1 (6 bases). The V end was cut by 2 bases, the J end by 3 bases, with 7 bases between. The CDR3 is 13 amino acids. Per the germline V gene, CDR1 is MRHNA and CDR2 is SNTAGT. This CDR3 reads CASSDRQEETQYF. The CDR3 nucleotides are TGTGCCAGCAGTGACAGACAGGAAGAGACCCAGTACTTC.

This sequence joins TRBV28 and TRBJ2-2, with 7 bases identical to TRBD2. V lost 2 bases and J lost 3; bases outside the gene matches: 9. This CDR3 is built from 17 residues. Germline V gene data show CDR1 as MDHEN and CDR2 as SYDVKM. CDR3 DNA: TGTGCCAGCAGTTTAGGGTGGGGAGGGGATGACACCGGGGAGCTGTTTTTT. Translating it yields CASSLGWGGDDTGELFF.

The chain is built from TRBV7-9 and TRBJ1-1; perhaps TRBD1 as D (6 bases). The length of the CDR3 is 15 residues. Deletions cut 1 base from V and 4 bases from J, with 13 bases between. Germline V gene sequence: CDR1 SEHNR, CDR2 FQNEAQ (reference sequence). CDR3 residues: CASSLEGGGGTEAFF. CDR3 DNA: TGTGCCAGCAGCTTAGAGGGGGGAGGGGGCACTGAAGCTTTCTTT.

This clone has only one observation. This CDR3 reads CASRLDRQFSYEQYF. CDR3 DNA: TGTGCCAGCAGGCTAGACAGGCAATTCTCCTACGAGCAGTACTTC. The genes are TRBV6-5 and TRBJ2-7; tentative D call: TRBD1 (6 bases). Germline CDR1 MNHEY, CDR2 SVGAGI. The CDR3 length is 15 residues. Trimming cost V 6 bases and J 0 bases, with 15 bases left between them.

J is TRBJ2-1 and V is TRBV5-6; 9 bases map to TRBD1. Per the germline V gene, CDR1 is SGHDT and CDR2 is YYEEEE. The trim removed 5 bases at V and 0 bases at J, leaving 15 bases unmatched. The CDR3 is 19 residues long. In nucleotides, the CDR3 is TGTGCCAGCAGACAACTTCCGGGACAGGGAAGTCCCTCCTACAATGAGCAGTTCTTC. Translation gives CASRQLPGQGSPSYNEQFF.

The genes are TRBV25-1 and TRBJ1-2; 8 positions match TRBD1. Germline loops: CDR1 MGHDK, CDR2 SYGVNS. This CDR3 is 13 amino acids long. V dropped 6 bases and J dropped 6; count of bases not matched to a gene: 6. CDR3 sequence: CASSVQGGHGYTF. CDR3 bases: TGTGCCAGCAGCGTACAGGGGGGGCATGGCTACACCTTC.

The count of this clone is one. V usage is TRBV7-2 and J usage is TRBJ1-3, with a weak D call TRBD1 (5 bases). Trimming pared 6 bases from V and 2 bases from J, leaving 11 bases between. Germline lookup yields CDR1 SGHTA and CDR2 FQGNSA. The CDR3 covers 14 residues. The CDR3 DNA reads TGTGCCAGCAGTCCACAGGTCGCTGGAAACACCATATATTTT. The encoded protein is CASSPQVAGNTIYF. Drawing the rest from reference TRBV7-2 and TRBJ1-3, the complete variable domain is GAGVSQSPSNKVTEKGKDVELRCDPISGHTALYWYRQSLGQGLEFLIYFQGNSAPDKSGLPSDRFSAERTGGSVSTLTIQRTQQEDSAVYLCASSPQVAGNTIYFGEGSWLTVV.

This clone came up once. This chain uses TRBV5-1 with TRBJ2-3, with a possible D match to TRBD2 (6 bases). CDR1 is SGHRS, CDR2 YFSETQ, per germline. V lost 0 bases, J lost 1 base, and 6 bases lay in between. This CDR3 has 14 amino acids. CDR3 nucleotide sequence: TGCGCCAGCAGCTTGGCGGGGGGCACAGATACGCAGTATTTT. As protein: CASSLAGGTDTQYF.

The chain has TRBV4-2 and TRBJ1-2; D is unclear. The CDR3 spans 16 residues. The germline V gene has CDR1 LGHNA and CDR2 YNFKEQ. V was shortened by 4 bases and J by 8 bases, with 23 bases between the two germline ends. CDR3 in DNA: TGTGCCAGCAGCCCCCAAGGCCCCCAAAGCGACGGCGGCTACACCTTC. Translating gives CASSPQGPQSDGGYTF.

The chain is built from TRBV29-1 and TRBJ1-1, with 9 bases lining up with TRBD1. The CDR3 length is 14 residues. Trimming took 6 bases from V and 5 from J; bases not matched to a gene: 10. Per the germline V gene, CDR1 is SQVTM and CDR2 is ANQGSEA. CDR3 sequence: CSVDDTGGRTEAFF. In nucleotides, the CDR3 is TGCAGCGTCGATGATACAGGGGGCCGTACTGAAGCTTTCTTT. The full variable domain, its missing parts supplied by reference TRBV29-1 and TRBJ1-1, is SAVISQKPSRDICQRGTSLTIQCQVDSQVTMMFWYRQQPGQSLTLIATANQGSEATYESGFVIDKFPISRPNLTFSTLTVSNMSPEDSSIYLCSVDDTGGRTEAFFGQGTRLTVV.

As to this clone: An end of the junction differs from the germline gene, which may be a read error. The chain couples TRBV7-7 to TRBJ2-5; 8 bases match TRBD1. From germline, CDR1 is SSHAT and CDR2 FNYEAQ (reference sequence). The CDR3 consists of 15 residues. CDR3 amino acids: CASKAGTGLQETQYF. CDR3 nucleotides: TGTGCTAGCAAAGCCGGGACAGGACTTCAAGAGACCCAGTACTTC.

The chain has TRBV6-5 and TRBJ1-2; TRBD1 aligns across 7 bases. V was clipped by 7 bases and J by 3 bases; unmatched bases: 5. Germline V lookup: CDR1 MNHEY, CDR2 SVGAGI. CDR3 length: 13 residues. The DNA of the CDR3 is TGTGCCAGCACCGAAGACAGGGACTATGGCTACACCTTC. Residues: CASTEDRDYGYTF.

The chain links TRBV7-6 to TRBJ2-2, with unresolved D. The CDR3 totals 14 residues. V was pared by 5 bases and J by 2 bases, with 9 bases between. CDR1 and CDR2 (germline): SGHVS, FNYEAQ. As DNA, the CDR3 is TGTGCCAGCAGCCCCCGGAGCAACACCGGGGAGCTGTTTTTT. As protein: CASSPRSNTGELFF.

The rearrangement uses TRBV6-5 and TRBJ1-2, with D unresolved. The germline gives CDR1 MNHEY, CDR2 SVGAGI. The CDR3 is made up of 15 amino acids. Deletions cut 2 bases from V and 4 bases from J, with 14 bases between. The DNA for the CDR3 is TGTGCCAGCAGTTACGAGGTGGGATGGTCCTATGGCTACACCTTC. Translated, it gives CASSYEVGWSYGYTF.

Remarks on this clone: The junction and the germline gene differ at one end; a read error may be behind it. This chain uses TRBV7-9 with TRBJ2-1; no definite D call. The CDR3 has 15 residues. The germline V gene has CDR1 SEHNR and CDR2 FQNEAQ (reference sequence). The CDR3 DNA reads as TGTGCCAGCAGCCGTTTGCGCAGGACCTACGATGAGCAGTTCTTC. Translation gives CASSRLRRTYDEQFF.